The present TCR beta chain was sequenced within a study of blood T cell repertoires in COVID-19. The protocol was immunoSEQ multiplex PCR, while the TCRdb copy is restricted to in-frame clones and leaves out a portion. This sample has around 450,000 clones, with 90% found just once. This clone has ten or more counts. In the same sample, other DNA sequences code for this CDR3. The participants were between roughly 18 and 100 years old and came from some 25 US areas. CDR1 is SQVTM, CDR2 ANQGSEA, per germline. The CDR3 length is 12 residues. V was pared by 7 bases and J by 3 bases, with 5 bases of the junction left unmatched.

The sequencing sample was made of PBMCs or T cells enriched from blood (not recorded which). This sequence was found in a young man who had recovered from COVID-19. The chain recombines TRBV29-1 with TRBJ1-1, with TRBD1 matching over 7 bases. The CDR3 region is CSGSGGYTEAFF. CDR3 DNA sequence: TGCAGCGGCTCAGGGGGTTACACTGAAGCTTTCTTT.